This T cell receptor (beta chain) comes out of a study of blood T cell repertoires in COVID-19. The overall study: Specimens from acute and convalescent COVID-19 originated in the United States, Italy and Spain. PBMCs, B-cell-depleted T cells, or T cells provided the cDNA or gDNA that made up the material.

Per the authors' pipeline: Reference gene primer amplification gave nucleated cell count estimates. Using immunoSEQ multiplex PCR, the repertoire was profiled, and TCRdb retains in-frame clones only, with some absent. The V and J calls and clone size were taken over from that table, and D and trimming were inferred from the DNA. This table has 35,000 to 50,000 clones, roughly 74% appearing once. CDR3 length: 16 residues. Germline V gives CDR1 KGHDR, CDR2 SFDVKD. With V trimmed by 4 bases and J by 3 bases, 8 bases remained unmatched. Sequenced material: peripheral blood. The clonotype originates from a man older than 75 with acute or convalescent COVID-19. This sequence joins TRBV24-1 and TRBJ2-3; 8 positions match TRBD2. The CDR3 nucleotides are TGTGCCACCAGTGACTTAGCGGGATTCAGAACAGATACGCAGTATTTT. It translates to CATSDLAGFRTDTQYF.